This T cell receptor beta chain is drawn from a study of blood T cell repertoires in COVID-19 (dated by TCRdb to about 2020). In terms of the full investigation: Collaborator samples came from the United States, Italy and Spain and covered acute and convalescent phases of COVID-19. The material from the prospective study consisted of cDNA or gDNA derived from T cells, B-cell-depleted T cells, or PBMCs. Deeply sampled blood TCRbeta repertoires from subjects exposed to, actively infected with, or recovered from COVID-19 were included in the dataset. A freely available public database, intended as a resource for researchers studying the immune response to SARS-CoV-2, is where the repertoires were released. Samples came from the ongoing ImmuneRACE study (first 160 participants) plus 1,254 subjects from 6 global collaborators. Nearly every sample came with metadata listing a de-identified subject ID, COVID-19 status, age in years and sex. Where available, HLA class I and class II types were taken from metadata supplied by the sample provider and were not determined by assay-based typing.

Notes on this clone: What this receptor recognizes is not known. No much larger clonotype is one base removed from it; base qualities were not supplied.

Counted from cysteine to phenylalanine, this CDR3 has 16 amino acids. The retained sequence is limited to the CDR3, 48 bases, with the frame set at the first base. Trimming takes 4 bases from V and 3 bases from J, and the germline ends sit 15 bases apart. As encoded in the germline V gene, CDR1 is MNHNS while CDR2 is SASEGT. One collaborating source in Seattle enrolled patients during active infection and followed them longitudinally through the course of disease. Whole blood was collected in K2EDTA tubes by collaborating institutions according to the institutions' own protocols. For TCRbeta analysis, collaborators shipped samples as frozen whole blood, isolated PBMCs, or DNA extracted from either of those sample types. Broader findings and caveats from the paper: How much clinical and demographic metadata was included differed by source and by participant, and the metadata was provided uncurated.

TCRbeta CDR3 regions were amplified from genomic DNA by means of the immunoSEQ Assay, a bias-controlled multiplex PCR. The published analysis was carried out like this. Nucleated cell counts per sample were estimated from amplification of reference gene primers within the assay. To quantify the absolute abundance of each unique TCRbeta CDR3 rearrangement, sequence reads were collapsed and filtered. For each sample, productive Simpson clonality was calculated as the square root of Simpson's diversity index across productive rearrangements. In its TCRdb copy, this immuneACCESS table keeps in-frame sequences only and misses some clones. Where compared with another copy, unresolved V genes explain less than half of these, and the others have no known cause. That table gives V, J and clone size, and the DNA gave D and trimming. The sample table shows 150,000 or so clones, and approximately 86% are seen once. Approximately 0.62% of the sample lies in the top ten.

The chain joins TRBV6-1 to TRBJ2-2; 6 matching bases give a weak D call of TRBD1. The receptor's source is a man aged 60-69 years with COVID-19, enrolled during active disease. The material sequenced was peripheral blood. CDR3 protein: CASSADRDIDTGELFF. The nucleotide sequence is TGTGCCAGCAGTGCCGACCGGGACATAGACACCGGGGAGCTGTTTTTT.